This TCR beta chain comes out of a study of regulatory T cells in long-lasting Graves disease. Remarks on this clonotype: A much larger clone differs from this one at a single base, so this may be a read error.

Specified time point: newly diagnosed GD, antithyroid drugs for less than 3 months. PBMC RNA was the source of the TCR library. HTBI primers from iRepertoire and Arm-PCR of CDR3 regions yielded the TCR beta libraries. Each CDR3 protein gets one entry after TCRdb re-called the multiplex PCR reads with MiXCR. Here the sample spans some 500,000 distinct CDR3 sequences, approximately 16% being singletons. This CDR3 region has 14 residues. The same data also contributed to another study, on T cells in Graves' hyperthyroidism and ophthalmopathy. That paper notes: Diagnosis relied on clinical symptoms, serum thyroxine and TRAb, thyroid ultrasound and orbital computed tomography. Most clonotypes expanded in thyroid above 0.001 were likewise present in blood.

J is TRBJ2-3 and V is TRBV12-3 or TRBV12-4; weak D call: TRBD1 (5 bases). With the DNA end fitting TRBJ1-1 better, the J assignment may be wrong. The source is a woman aged 35 to 60 with Graves disease. The sequenced sample was peripheral blood mononuclear cells (PBMCs), obtained at new diagnosis, from a patient treated with antithyroid drugs. The CDR3 DNA follows: TGTGCCAGCAGTGCCAACAGGATGAACACTGAAGCTTTCTTT. As protein: CASSANRMNTEAFF.